The T cell receptor (beta chain) described here comes from a study of cytomegalovirus exposure and HLA in healthy donors. In the PCR, 60 Vbeta and 13 Jbeta primers were used. Measured with immunoSEQ multiplex PCR; TCRdb has only the in-frame clones, and not every one. Of fewer than 200,000 clones in the sample, roughly 80% are singletons; the top ten hold approximately 1.4%. Study findings and constraints: The listing of roughly 160 TCR beta chains classed them as cytomegalovirus-associated. From TCR beta sequences, most subjects' HLA-A and HLA-B alleles were reportedly predicted accurately. Immune exposure was documented only through CMV serostatus.

Comments on this clone: Its antigen is as yet unknown.

CDR1 is SGHDT, CDR2 YYEEEE, per germline. Trimming left V 2 bases short and J 5 bases short, with 14 bases between. The CDR3 totals 14 residues. The chain carries TRBV5-6 and TRBJ2-7, with no clear D. This TCR was recovered from a girl under 18 in good health and CMV-seropositive. Input material: PBMCs. CDR3 DNA sequence: TGTGCCAGCAGCTTTGGGCCCTTGCAGGACGAGCAGTACTTC. Encoded protein: CASSFGPLQDEQYF.